These 11 T cell receptor beta chains were all obtained from the same sample, sequenced in a study of response to subunit inactivated influenza vaccine. Each CDR3 protein gets one entry after TCRdb re-called the RT-PCR reads with MiXCR. The data show just over 300,000 distinct CDR3 sequences, less than 25% seen once. The sequencing here drew on PBMCs from blood, taken less than 22 months after vaccination. All receptors derive from a man aged 45-69 years who received an inactivated influenza vaccine.

Only a few counts were recorded for this clonotype. This chain links TRBV6-2 or TRBV6-3 with TRBJ1-1, with a weak D call TRBD1 (6 bases). Germline-derived CDR1 and CDR2 are MNHEY and SVGEGT. This CDR3 has 15 residues. V lost 2 bases and J 5 bases, leaving 15 bases between the germline ends. CDR3 region: CASSYRGGRRTEAFF. The DNA of the CDR3 is TGTGCCAGCAGTTACCGAGGGGGGCGTCGAACTGAAGCTTTCTTT.

This sequence joins TRBV30 and TRBJ1-5, with a weak D call TRBD1 (6 bases). Trimming cost V 5 bases and J 0 bases, with 20 bases left between them. This CDR3 has 17 amino acids. Germline V lookup: CDR1 GTSNPN, CDR2 SVGIG (reference sequence). CDR3 protein: CAWSTGSGGISNQPQHF. In DNA, the CDR3 is TGTGCCTGGTCTACAGGGAGTGGGGGTATTAGCAATCAGCCCCAGCATTTT.

The DNA for the CDR3 is TGCGCCAGCGATTCCGGGACTAGTCGCTACGAGCAGTACTTC. Translated: CASDSGTSRYEQYF. The chain is built from TRBV23-1 and TRBJ2-7; 8 bases agree with TRBD2. TRBV23-1 is assigned to the ORF class and has an uncertain function. The CDR3 totals 14 residues. The J segment lost 3 bases and the V segment lost 8 bases, leaving 9 bases of the junction unmatched.

V gene TRBV28 combines with J gene TRBJ2-2; 10 positions match TRBD1. The CDR3 is made up of 15 amino acids. The V segment lost 7 bases and the J segment 8 bases; nucleotides outside the gene matches: 10. Germline loops: CDR1 MDHEN, CDR2 SYDVKM. The CDR3 DNA is TGTGCCAGCATTCCTGTGGGACAGGGGAAGGGGGAGCTGTTTTTT. This gives the protein CASIPVGQGKGELFF.

This clonotype occurred a few times. The gene calls are TRBV15 and TRBJ1-2; weak D call: TRBD1 (5 bases). The CDR3 loop spans 15 amino acids. Trimming stripped 1 base from V and 4 bases from J, with 13 bases between. From germline, CDR1 is LNHNV and CDR2 YYDKDF (reference sequence). CDR3 sequence: CATSRVETVSYGYTF. CDR3 sequence (DNA): TGTGCCACCAGCAGAGTGGAGACAGTTTCCTATGGCTACACCTTC.

This clonotype was detected only a few times. It is unclear where the CDR3 begins or ends on the DNA, so no DNA is shown, and the CDR3 is as TCRdb lists it. The V and J genes are TRBV7-5 and TRBJ1-3; TRBD1 is the table's D call and was not checked against the DNA. TRBV7-5 is noted as a pseudogene. The CDR3 length equals 22 residues, ends included. CDR3 protein: CISVSEAYRGRLGTSSGNTIYF.

This clonotype was seen a handful of times. The V gene is TRBV7-2, the J gene TRBJ2-3, with 8 positions matching TRBD1. J was trimmed by 2 bases and V by 5 bases; bases with no gene match: 9. The CDR3 is 16 amino acids. Germline CDR1 SGHTA, CDR2 FQGNSA. This chain's CDR3 is CASSPSRTGNTDTQYF. The CDR3 nucleotides read TGTGCCAGCAGCCCCTCTAGGACAGGGAACACAGATACGCAGTATTTT.

About this clonotype: Germline and junction disagree at one end, which may indicate a read error. J is TRBJ1-2 and V is TRBV7-2; 7 nucleotides match TRBD1. Looked up from germline, CDR1 is SGHTA and CDR2 is FQGNSA. This CDR3 contains 14 residues. The CDR3 DNA reads TGTGCCAGCACCTTAGACAGGGCCAGCTATGGCTACACCTTC. Protein: CASTLDRASYGYTF. The full variable domain, with the rest looked up from reference TRBV7-2 and TRBJ1-2, is GAGVSQSPSNKVTEKGKDVELRCDPISGHTALYWYRQSLGQGLEFLIYFQGNSAPDKSGLPSDRFSAERTGGSVSTLTIQRTQQEDSAVYLCASTLDRASYGYTFGSGTRLTVV.

The chain joins TRBV20-1 to TRBJ2-1; D possibly corresponds to TRBD2 (5 bases). The germline V gene encodes CDR1 DFQATT and CDR2 SNEGSKA (reference sequence). Between the trimmed V and J ends, which lost 1 base and 5 bases, there was a span of 21 bases. This CDR3 has 17 residues. The CDR3 sequence is CSARGDRGLRVNNEQFF. DNA for the CDR3: TGCAGTGCTAGAGGCGATAGAGGGCTAAGGGTTAACAATGAGCAGTTCTTC.

V is TRBV27 and J is TRBJ2-3, with D perhaps TRBD2 (5 bases). Deletions cut 4 bases from V and 12 bases from J, with 11 bases between. In germline, CDR1 is MNHEY, CDR2 SMNVEV (reference sequence). The CDR3 totals 11 residues. CDR3 protein: CASSSLGSQYF. In DNA, the CDR3 is TGTGCCAGCAGTTCACTAGGTAGCCAGTATTTT.

This clonotype was seen many times. The chain is built from TRBV7-7 and TRBJ2-7; D not resolved. The CDR3 loop spans 13 amino acids. Germline V gene lookup returns CDR1 SSHAT and CDR2 FNYEAQ (reference sequence). V was pared by 6 bases and J by 0 bases, with 9 bases between. The CDR3 nucleotides are TGTGCCAGCAGTCCACCTGACTCCTACGAGCAGTACTTC. Translation gives CASSPPDSYEQYF. The full variable domain, with the rest looked up from reference TRBV7-7 and TRBJ2-7, is GAGVSQSPRYKVTKRGQDVTLRCDPISSHATLYWYQQALGQGPEFLTYFNYEAQPDKSGLPSDRFSAERPEGSISTLTIQRTEQRDSAMYRCASSPPDSYEQYFGPGTRLTVT.